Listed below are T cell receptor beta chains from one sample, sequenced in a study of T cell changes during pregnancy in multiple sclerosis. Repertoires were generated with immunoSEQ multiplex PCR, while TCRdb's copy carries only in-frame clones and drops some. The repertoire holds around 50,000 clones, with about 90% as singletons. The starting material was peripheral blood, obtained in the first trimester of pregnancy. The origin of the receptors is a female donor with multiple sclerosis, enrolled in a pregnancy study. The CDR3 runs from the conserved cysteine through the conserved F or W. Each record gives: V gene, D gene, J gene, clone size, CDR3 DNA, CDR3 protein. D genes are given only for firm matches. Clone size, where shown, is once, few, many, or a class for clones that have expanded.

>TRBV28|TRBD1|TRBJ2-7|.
TGTGCCAGCATAGGGACAGCCCCCTACGAGCAGTACTTC
CASIGTAPYEQYF
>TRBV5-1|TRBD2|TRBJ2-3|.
TGCGCCAGCAGCGAGCTAGCGGGGGGACCCACAGATACGCAGTATTTT
CASSELAGGPTDTQYF
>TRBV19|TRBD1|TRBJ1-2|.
TGTGCCAGTAGTTCACAGGGGGCGTGGCAACGTGGCTACACCTTC
CASSSQGAWQRGYTF
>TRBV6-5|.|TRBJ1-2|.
TGTGCCAGCAGTCCTCGGACAGTCTGGGGCTACACCTTC
CASSPRTVWGYTF
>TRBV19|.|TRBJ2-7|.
TGTGCCAGTAGTATGAAAGAGGACATTACCTACGAGCAGTACTTC
CASSMKEDITYEQYF
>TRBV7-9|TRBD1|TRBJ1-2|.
TGTGCCAGCAGCCCGGGACAGGGAGGCGGCTACACCTTC
CASSPGQGGGYTF
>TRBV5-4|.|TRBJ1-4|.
TGTGCCAGCAGCTTGGAGCCAGGGAGGGGTTCTTCTAATGAAAAACTGTTTTTT
CASSLEPGRGSSNEKLFF
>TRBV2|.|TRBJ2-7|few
TGTGCCAGCATTCTACTAGTATCCCTGGGCGAGCAGTACTTC
CASILLVSLGEQYF
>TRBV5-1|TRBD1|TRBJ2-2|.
TGCGCCAGCAGCTTGACGTGGACAGGGTTGGGCGGGGAGCTGTTTTTT
CASSLTWTGLGGELFF
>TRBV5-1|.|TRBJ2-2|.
TGCGCCAGCAGCTTGGATTATAAAACCGGGGAGCTGTTTTTT
CASSLDYKTGELFF
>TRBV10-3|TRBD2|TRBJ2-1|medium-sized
TGTGCCATCAGTGAGCCGGGGGGGCACTACAATGAGCAGTTCTTC
CAISEPGGHYNEQFF
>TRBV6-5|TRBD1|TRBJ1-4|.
TGTGCCAGCAGTTCCGGGACAGGGAGGGAAAAACTGTTTTTT
CASSSGTGREKLFF
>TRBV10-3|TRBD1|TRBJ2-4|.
TGTGCCATCTCCACGGACAGGGGGAACATTCAGTACTTC
CAISTDRGNIQYF
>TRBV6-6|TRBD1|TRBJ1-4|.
TGTGCCAGCAGTTCCGGACAGGGCGATGAAAAACTGTTTTTT
CASSSGQGDEKLFF
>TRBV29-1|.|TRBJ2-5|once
TGCAGCGTTGATCGGGGGGCCGGTGAGACCCAGTACTTC
CSVDRGAGETQYF
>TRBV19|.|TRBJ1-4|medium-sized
TGTGCCAGTAGTATAGAGGGAGGGCAGGACACCACAACTAATGAAAAACTGTTTTTT
CASSIEGGQDTTTNEKLFF
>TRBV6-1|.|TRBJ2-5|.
TGTGCCAGCAACCGGGACTCCCAAGAGACCCAGTACTTC
CASNRDSQETQYF
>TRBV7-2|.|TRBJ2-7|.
TGTGCCAGCAGCTTTCAGGGGATCTACGAGCAGTACTTC
CASSFQGIYEQYF
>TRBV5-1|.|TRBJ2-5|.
TGCGCCAGCAGCTTGATACCTAGCGAGGAGACCCAGTACTTC
CASSLIPSEETQYF
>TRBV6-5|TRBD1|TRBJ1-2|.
TGTGCCAGCAGCCCCGACAGGGCCTATGGCTACACCTTC
CASSPDRAYGYTF
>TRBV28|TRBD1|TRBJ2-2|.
TGTGCCAGCAGTAGGACAGGGGGCGAGACCGGGGAGCTGTTTTTT
CASSRTGGETGELFF
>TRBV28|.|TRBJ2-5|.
TGTGCCAGCAGTTTTCAGGGGTATGGGACCCAGTACTTC
CASSFQGYGTQYF
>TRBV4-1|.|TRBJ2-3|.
TGCGCCAGCAGCCAAGTGGCAGTTCTCACAGATACGCAGTATTTT
CASSQVAVLTDTQYF
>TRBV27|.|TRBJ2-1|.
TGTGCCAGCAGACATAACACGGGTTCTGGGTCCTACAATGAGCAGTTCTTC
CASRHNTGSGSYNEQFF